This section outlines one T cell receptor (beta chain) sequence together with its context. Extraction and reverse transcription of RNA yielded cDNA as the sequencing template. The data were produced by immunoSEQ multiplex PCR, yet TCRdb's version contains in-frame clones alone and is incomplete. Of about 250,000 clones listed, less than 80% were seen once; the top ten hold 0.95% to 1.5%. The sample is drawn from a study of CD8+ T cells in alopecia areata. For the study at large: Treated patients took oral tofacitinib at 5 to 10 mg twice daily.

This clonotype was sampled from a human donor with alopecia areata. Here the sequenced sample was CD4+ T cells sorted from blood, taken at week 0.

The CDR3 bases are TGTGCCAGCAGTACAGGTAGCACAGATACGCAGTATTTT. Amino acids: CASSTGSTDTQYF. V gene TRBV27 combines with J gene TRBJ2-3; D may be TRBD1 (5 bases). Germline CDR1 and CDR2: MNHEY and SMNVEV (reference sequence). V dropped 5 bases and J dropped 0 bases, with 6 bases sitting between them. The length of the CDR3 is 13 residues.